The clone carrying this T cell receptor beta chain was detected ten times or more. Antigen: not known. This record belongs to a study of CD8 T cells in ankylosing spondylitis. Study-level findings and limits: CD8+ by phenotype, disease-linked clones were relatively rare in peripheral blood. Enrichment of disease-linked clones was reportedly significant in matched ankylosing spondylitis synovial fluid. Typical of ankylosing spondylitis blood, it appeared, was a TCR beta motif of 7 or 8 highly homologous variants.

Scientists made TCR beta libraries using quantitative 5'-RACE with molecular barcodes. MiXCR, run by TCRdb on the 5' RACE reads, gives a single entry per CDR3 protein. The sample includes roughly 200,000 distinct CDR3 sequences, approximately 24% of them seen just once. The source is a male donor with ankylosing spondylitis or in good health (not recorded which). The sequencing sample was made of blood, either unsorted or a sorted T cell fraction (not recorded which).

The CDR3 DNA follows: TGTGCCAGCAGTTACTCGATAGGCTCTGGAAACACCATATATTTT. It encodes CASSYSIGSGNTIYF. The chain combines TRBV6-5 with TRBJ1-3; D remains ambiguous. This CDR3 has 15 residues. V shed 0 bases and J shed 0 bases, with 6 bases lying between them. Germline V lookup: CDR1 MNHEY, CDR2 SVGAGI.